This T cell receptor (beta chain) appears in the sequencing data of a study of memory CD4+ T cells and cytomegalovirus serostatus. The study, taken as a whole, reports: Median bootstrapped AUC for CMV status was roughly 0.95 originally, approximately 0.91 US-trained.

V was clipped by 2 bases and J by 5 bases; unmatched bases: 6. In germline, CDR1 is MDHEN, CDR2 SYDVKM. The CDR3 spans 16 residues. Single viable CD3+CD4+CD8-CD45RO+ cells were sorted as the memory CD4+ T cells. CMV serostatus came from serum IgG against pp150, pp28, p38, p52. Only in-frame clones appear in the TCRdb table, and some are missing; sequencing was by immunoSEQ multiplex PCR. The sample has tens of thousands of clones, 82% seen once. Note on this clone: Its antigen is unidentified.

Input material: memory CD4+ T cells from blood. The rearrangement uses TRBV28 and TRBJ2-2; 9 bases agree with TRBD1. The receptor was isolated from an adult in good health and CMV-seronegative. Some clones in this sample may be carry-over from other donors' samples. CDR3 sequence: CASSLGPGQGTGELFF. CDR3 in DNA: TGTGCCAGCAGTTTAGGTCCCGGACAGGGGACCGGGGAGCTGTTTTTT.